The 30 T cell receptor beta chains listed next were all sequenced from one sample in a study of cytomegalovirus exposure and HLA in healthy donors (dated by TCRdb to about 2017). Library construction relied on the immunoSEQ multiplex PCR assay. The multiplex PCR relied on a mix of 60 forward primers for TCR Vbeta segments and 13 reverse primers for TCR Jbeta segments. Drawn from immuneACCESS, this table holds only the in-frame rearrangements with V and J called that TCRdb kept. Clones are partly lost; checked studies trace under half to an unresolved V gene and leave the rest unexplained. The table for this sample lists about 170,000 clones; roughly 80% of them were counted only once. The top ten hold about 7% of the sample. The sequenced sample was PBMCs. These receptors were obtained from a young man in good health and CMV-seropositive.

The CDR3 region is CASRHGGRGSYNEQFF. DNA for the CDR3: TGTGCCAGCAGGCATGGAGGGCGGGGATCCTACAATGAGCAGTTCTTC. The rearrangement joins TRBV11-2 to TRBJ2-1; possibly TRBD2 for D (6 bases). V was trimmed by 6 bases and J by 1 base, leaving 16 bases between them. CDR3 size: 16 residues. Germline CDR1 SGHAT, CDR2 FQNNGV. Full variable domain (missing parts from reference TRBV11-2 and TRBJ2-1): EAGVAQSPRYKIIEKRQSVAFWCNPISGHATLYWYQQILGQGPKLLIQFQNNGVVDDSQLPKDRFSAERLKGVDSTLKIQPAKLEDSAVYLCASRHGGRGSYNEQFFGPGTRLTVL.

The chain is built from TRBV19 and TRBJ2-1; D perhaps matches TRBD2 (5 bases). CDR1 is LNHDA and CDR2 is SQIVND in the germline V gene (reference sequence). Trimming left V 2 bases short and J 8 bases short, with 13 bases between. This CDR3 comprises 14 residues. The CDR3 DNA is TGTGCCAGTAGTATATCAACTAGTTTGTATGAGCAGTTCTTC. Translated, it gives CASSISTSLYEQFF.

DNA of the CDR3: TGTGCCAGCAAAACCACAGATAGTTCACCCCTCCACTTT. Protein product: CASKTTDSSPLHF. V gene TRBV6-1 combines with J gene TRBJ1-6; no clear D. Germline CDR1 MNHNS, CDR2 SASEGT. The V end lost 7 bases, the J end lost 9 bases, and 13 bases lay between the germline ends. The CDR3 covers 13 residues.

Points on this clone: An end of the junction differs from the germline gene, which may be a read error. V usage is TRBV10-2 and J usage is TRBJ1-2, with TRBD1 identical over 10 bases. Germline CDR1 WSHSY, CDR2 SAAADI. The CDR3 contains 15 residues. The CDR3 spells CASSWDRGFNNGYTF. The CDR3 DNA sequence: TGCGCCAGCAGTTGGGACAGGGGTTTTAACAATGGCTACACCTTC.

The chain employs TRBV4-2 and TRBJ2-5, with D unclear. V was trimmed by 0 bases and J by 1 base, leaving 6 bases between them. CDR3 length: 14 residues. Germline values: CDR1 LGHNA, CDR2 YNFKEQ. The CDR3 DNA reads TGTGCCAGCAGCCAAGAGGGCAGCCAAGAGACCCAGTACTTC. It is translated as CASSQEGSQETQYF.

The CDR3, as DNA: TGTGCCAGCAGCGAAAATAGGGACAGGGGGCCGGCGGGCTATGGCTACACCTTC. It codes for CASSENRDRGPAGYGYTF. The chain uses TRBV7-9 and TRBJ1-2, with TRBD1 matching 12 bases. Looked up from germline, CDR1 is SEHNR and CDR2 is FQNEAQ (reference sequence). The CDR3 is 18 residues long. After removal of 5 bases from V and 4 bases from J, the junction contained 14 bases not matched to a gene.

The chain recombines TRBV7-2 with TRBJ2-5, with TRBD1 matching 7 bases. Trimming at V came to 5 bases and at J to 1 base, leaving 4 bases not matched to a gene. Per the germline V gene, CDR1 is SGHTA and CDR2 is FQGNSA. The CDR3 length is 14 residues. The CDR3 nucleotides are TGTGCCAGCAGCCGTGCAGGGGGCCAAGAGACCCAGTACTTC. Translated: CASSRAGGQETQYF.

The chain employs TRBV6-5 and TRBJ2-3; TRBD2 matches 8 bases. Germline CDR1 and CDR2: MNHEY and SVGAGI. Unmatched junction bases numbered 4, after V lost 5 bases and J lost 0 bases. CDR3 size: 15 residues. The CDR3 coding sequence is TGTGCCAGCAGTCAAAGGACTAGCAGCACAGATACGCAGTATTTT. Its translation: CASSQRTSSTDTQYF.

The chain employs TRBV5-1 and TRBJ2-1; D perhaps matches TRBD1 (5 bases). The CDR3 covers 14 residues. CDR1 is SGHRS and CDR2 is YFSETQ in the germline V gene. V dropped 4 bases and J dropped 6 bases, with 14 bases sitting between them. CDR3 in amino acids: CASSIFQGGNEQFF. DNA for the CDR3: TGCGCCAGCAGCATCTTTCAGGGTGGCAATGAGCAGTTCTTC.

This chain links TRBV30 with TRBJ2-2, with D unclear. Deletions cut 1 base from V and 7 bases from J, with 13 bases between. The CDR3 loop spans 14 amino acids. Germline CDR1 and CDR2: GTSNPN and SVGIG (reference sequence). CDR3 in DNA: TGTGCCTGGAGTGGGGCCTCCCCCGGCGGGGAGCTGTTTTTT. It specifies CAWSGASPGGELFF.

On this clone: Other DNA sequences in the sample encode the same CDR3. J is TRBJ2-1 and V is TRBV5-4; 9 bases are a match to TRBD1. V was pared by 4 bases and J by 2 bases, with 4 bases of the junction left unmatched. This CDR3 is 15 amino acids long. Germline CDR1 SGHNT, CDR2 YYREEE (reference sequence). CDR3 sequence: CASSNRGRPYNEQFF. The CDR3 region has the DNA TGTGCCAGCAGCAACAGGGGGCGGCCCTACAATGAGCAGTTCTTC.

This clone was recorded only once. The chain uses TRBV9 and TRBJ2-1, with TRBD2 matching over 10 bases. The V gene end was trimmed by 3 bases and the J gene end by 3 bases; junction bases not matched to a gene: 6. Germline values: CDR1 SGDLS, CDR2 YYNGEE. There are 16 residues in the CDR3. CDR3 residues: CASSEASGSHYNEQFF. CDR3 coding DNA: TGTGCCAGCAGCGAGGCTAGCGGGAGTCACTACAATGAGCAGTTCTTC.

This clone appeared a few times. This chain connects TRBV4-3 to TRBJ2-6; D not certain. V was cut by 0 bases and J by 0 bases, with 6 bases left in between. The CDR3 runs 16 residues. The germline CDR1 and CDR2 sequences are LGHNA and YSLEER. The DNA for the CDR3 is TGCGCCAGCAGCCAAGAGGCCCTCTCTGGGGCCAACGTCCTGACTTTC. The encoded protein is CASSQEALSGANVLTF.

This chain uses TRBV21-1 with TRBJ1-5. TRBV21-1 is a pseudogene. The length of the CDR3 is 15 residues. This CDR3 reads CASSRETDLNQPQHF. The CDR3 DNA reads as TGTGCCAGCAGCAGGGAGACGGATCTCAATCAGCCCCAGCATTTT.

CDR3 region: CASSPVVTGGGSGLFYEQYF. The CDR3, as DNA: TGTGCCAGCTCACCAGTCGTTACGGGGGGAGGTAGCGGATTATTCTACGAGCAGTACTTC. The J gene is TRBJ2-7, the V gene TRBV18; 7 nucleotides line up with TRBD2. The CDR3 contains 20 residues. V dropped 2 bases and J dropped 3; count of bases not matched to a gene: 22. Germline values: CDR1 KGHSH, CDR2 LQKENI.

This rearrangement joins TRBV6-5 to TRBJ2-3; D unclear. CDR3 length equals 12 residues. The V gene's germline CDR1 is MNHEY and CDR2 SVGAGI. The V end was cut by 6 bases, the J end by 4 bases, with 8 bases between. Here the CDR3 reads CASRSPSDTQYF. The CDR3 nucleotides read TGTGCCAGCAGGTCCCCTTCAGATACGCAGTATTTT.

The J gene is TRBJ1-2, the V gene TRBV13; 11 bases are a match to TRBD1. This CDR3 spans 16 amino acids. V lost 4 bases to trimming and J lost 4 bases; unmatched junction nucleotides: 8. Germline CDR1 reads PRHDT; CDR2 reads FYEKMQ (reference sequence). CDR3: CASSSRDRGMAYGYTF. The CDR3 coding sequence is TGTGCCAGCAGCTCCCGGGACAGGGGGATGGCCTATGGCTACACCTTC.

This rearrangement joins TRBV5-1 to TRBJ2-7; 7 bases map to TRBD1. The CDR3 spans 13 residues. Trimming removed 0 bases from V and 6 bases from J; junction bases left unmatched: 3. CDR1 and CDR2 (germline): SGHRS, YFSETQ. The CDR3 protein is CASSLGQGVEQYF. DNA for the CDR3: TGCGCCAGCAGCTTGGGACAGGGAGTCGAGCAGTACTTC.

This chain links TRBV7-9 with TRBJ2-2, with 7 bases fitting TRBD1. The V and J ends lost 5 bases and 1 base, in that order; junction bases with no gene match: 7. Germline V gene lookup returns CDR1 SEHNR and CDR2 FQNEAQ (reference sequence). The CDR3 covers 16 residues. This chain's CDR3 is CASSPTRTGNTGELFF. In DNA form, the CDR3 reads TGTGCCAGCAGCCCAACCAGGACAGGGAACACCGGGGAGCTGTTTTTT.

The gene calls are TRBV4-1 and TRBJ2-2; perhaps TRBD2 as D (6 bases). Trimming removed 4 bases at V and 3 bases at J, with 24 bases between. The CDR3 contains 19 residues. Germline lookup yields CDR1 MGHRA and CDR2 YSYEKL. CDR3 bases: TGCGCCAGCAGCCCGAGGGAGGTAGTGGGTGGTGTTGACACCGGGGAGCTGTTTTTT. Protein: CASSPREVVGGVDTGELFF.

The V gene is TRBV6-5, the J gene TRBJ2-7; TRBD1 agrees at 9 bases. The length of the CDR3 is 15 residues. The V gene end was trimmed by 0 bases and the J gene end by 1 base; junction bases not matched to a gene: 1. Germline CDR1 is MNHEY and CDR2 is SVGAGI. CDR3 protein: CASSYSGTGSYEQYF. CDR3 sequence (DNA): TGTGCCAGCAGTTACTCTGGGACAGGGTCCTACGAGCAGTACTTC.

The V gene is TRBV9, the J gene TRBJ2-7; D perhaps matches TRBD2 (6 bases). The V end was cut by 4 bases, the J end by 1 base, with 15 bases between. Germline CDR1 reads SGDLS; CDR2 reads YYNGEE. The CDR3 runs to 15 residues. The CDR3 bases are TGTGCCAGCAGCCCCCGGGACTCCCCTTCCTACGAGCAGTACTTC. The encoded protein is CASSPRDSPSYEQYF.

J is TRBJ2-1 and V is TRBV7-2; TRBD2 matches at 8 bases. The germline gives CDR1 SGHTA, CDR2 FQGNSA. With V trimmed by 1 base and J by 4 bases, 6 bases remained unmatched. The CDR3 sequence is 16 residues long. CDR3 coding DNA: TGTGCCAGCAGCTTAGTAGGTACTAGCGGTTACAATGAGCAGTTCTTC. This sequence encodes CASSLVGTSGYNEQFF.

This sequence joins TRBV18 and TRBJ2-7; weak D call: TRBD2 (6 bases). The ends were cut back, 2 bases at V and 0 bases at J, with 11 bases in the middle. Germline lookup yields CDR1 KGHSH and CDR2 LQKENI. This CDR3 region has 15 residues. The CDR3 sequence is CASSPGPGLSYEQYF. For the CDR3, the DNA is TGTGCCAGCTCACCAGGACCGGGACTCTCCTACGAGCAGTACTTC. The entire variable domain, with the rest obtained from reference TRBV18 and TRBJ2-7, is as follows: NAGVMQNPRHLVRRRGQEARLRCSPMKGHSHVYWYRQLPEEGLKFMVYLQKENIIDESGMPKERFSAEFPKEGPSILRIQQVVRGDSAAYFCASSPGPGLSYEQYFGPGTRLTVT.

V usage is TRBV10-3 and J usage is TRBJ2-3; D is unclear. Trimming shortened V by 6 bases and J by 2 bases, and 6 bases separated the two germline ends. The length of the CDR3 is 12 residues. Germline V CDR1 and CDR2: ENHRY, SYGVKD. For the CDR3, the DNA is TGTGCCATCAGCCAGGACACAGATACGCAGTATTTT. Translated: CAISQDTDTQYF.

V usage is TRBV7-9 and J usage is TRBJ1-4, with D unresolved. This CDR3 region has 14 residues. The germline CDR1 and CDR2 sequences are SEHNR and FQNEAQ (reference sequence). V was shortened by 3 bases and J by 12 bases, with 17 bases between the two germline ends. The CDR3 is CASSLNRWGGQLFF. The CDR3 DNA reads as TGTGCCAGCAGCTTGAATCGGTGGGGAGGGCAACTGTTTTTT. Variable domain in full (rest from reference TRBV7-9 and TRBJ1-4): DTGVSQNPRHKITKRGQNVTFRCDPISEHNRLYWYRQTLGQGPEFLTYFQNEAQLEKSRLLSDRFSAERPKGSFSTLEIQRTEQGDSAMYLCASSLNRWGGQLFFGSGTQLSVL.

The rearrangement links TRBV19 to TRBJ2-7, with 15 bases lining up with TRBD2. The CDR3 is 16 residues long. Unmatched junction bases numbered 2, after V lost 3 bases and J lost 2 bases. CDR1 and CDR2 from the germline V gene are LNHDA and SQIVND (reference sequence). This CDR3 reads CASSMGLAGGPYEQYF. CDR3 sequence (DNA): TGTGCCAGTAGTATGGGACTAGCGGGAGGACCCTACGAGCAGTACTTC.

In its sample, this clone was seen a few times. The rearrangement uses TRBV6-6 and TRBJ2-3, with 8 bases identical to TRBD2. The V gene end was trimmed by 5 bases and the J gene end by 3 bases; junction bases not matched to a gene: 7. CDR3 length: 15 residues. Germline CDR1 is MNHNY and CDR2 is SVGAGI (reference sequence). CDR3 bases: TGTGCCAGCAGTACCGGGACTAGTCTGACAGATACGCAGTATTTT. This codes for CASSTGTSLTDTQYF.

The gene calls are TRBV7-2 and TRBJ2-7; D possibly corresponds to TRBD1 (6 bases). The CDR3 contains 15 residues. The germline V gene encodes CDR1 SGHTA and CDR2 FQGNSA. Between the trimmed V and J ends, which lost 4 bases and 4 bases, there was a span of 17 bases. CDR3 nucleotides: TGTGCCAGCAGCTCCGGACAGCCCTATACTTACGAGCAGTACTTC. Protein product: CASSSGQPYTYEQYF.

J is TRBJ1-3 and V is TRBV29-1; D perhaps matches TRBD1 (6 bases). The germline V and J ends were trimmed by 7 bases and 4 bases, with 14 bases remaining between them. CDR1 and CDR2 from the germline V gene are SQVTM and ANQGSEA. This CDR3 region has 13 residues. The CDR3 loop is CSAGGGDGNTIYF. CDR3 bases: TGCAGCGCCGGAGGGGGGGACGGAAACACCATATATTTT.